The clone carrying this TCR beta chain was recorded a few times. Its antigen is as yet unknown. The sample originates from a study of T-cell reconstitution after alpha-beta-depleted transplantation in children. Germline V gives CDR1 ENHRY, CDR2 SYGVKD. The CDR3 has 13 amino acids. After removal of 3 bases from V and 6 bases from J, the junction contained 3 bases not matched to a gene. For TCRbeta, the library was prepared with unique molecular identifiers. TCRdb itself ran the PCR reads through MiXCR, one entry per CDR3 protein. Of around 450,000 distinct CDR3 sequences listed, 15% to 20% are singletons. Study-level findings and limits: About two months after transplant, alpha-beta T cells reportedly came from several hundred expanded graft clones. After one year, T-cell counts and TCRbeta diversity mostly came from new T cells.

The source is a boy in the first two years of life who had a stem cell transplant for Wiskott-Aldrich syndrome, so the T cells may come from the graft donor. This specimen was PBMCs, mostly from graft donor cells, taken 360 days after TCRalphabeta/CD19-depleted stem cell transplant. The rearrangement joins TRBV10-3 to TRBJ2-7; TRBD2 matches 9 bases. The CDR3, as DNA: TGTGCCATCAGTGAACAAGCGGGAGGCGAGCAGTACTTC. The encoded protein is CAISEQAGGEQYF.